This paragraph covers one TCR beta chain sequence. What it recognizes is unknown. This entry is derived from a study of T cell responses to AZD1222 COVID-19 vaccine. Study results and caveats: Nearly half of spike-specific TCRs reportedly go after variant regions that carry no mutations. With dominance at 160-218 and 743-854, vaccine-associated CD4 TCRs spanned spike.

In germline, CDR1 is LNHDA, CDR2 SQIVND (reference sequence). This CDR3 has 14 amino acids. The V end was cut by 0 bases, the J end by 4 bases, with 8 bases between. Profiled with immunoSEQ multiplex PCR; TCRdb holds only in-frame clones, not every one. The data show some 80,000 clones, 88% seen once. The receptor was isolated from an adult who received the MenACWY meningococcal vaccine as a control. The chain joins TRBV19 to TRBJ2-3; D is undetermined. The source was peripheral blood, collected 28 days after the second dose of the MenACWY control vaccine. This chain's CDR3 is CASSIDKSADTQYF. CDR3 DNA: TGTGCCAGTAGTATAGACAAAAGCGCAGATACGCAGTATTTT. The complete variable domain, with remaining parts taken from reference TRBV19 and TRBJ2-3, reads DGGITQSPKYLFRKEGQNVTLSCEQNLNHDAMYWYRQDPGQGLRLIYYSQIVNDFQKGDIAEGYSVSREKKESFPLTVTSAQKNPTAFYLCASSIDKSADTQYFGPGTRLTVL.